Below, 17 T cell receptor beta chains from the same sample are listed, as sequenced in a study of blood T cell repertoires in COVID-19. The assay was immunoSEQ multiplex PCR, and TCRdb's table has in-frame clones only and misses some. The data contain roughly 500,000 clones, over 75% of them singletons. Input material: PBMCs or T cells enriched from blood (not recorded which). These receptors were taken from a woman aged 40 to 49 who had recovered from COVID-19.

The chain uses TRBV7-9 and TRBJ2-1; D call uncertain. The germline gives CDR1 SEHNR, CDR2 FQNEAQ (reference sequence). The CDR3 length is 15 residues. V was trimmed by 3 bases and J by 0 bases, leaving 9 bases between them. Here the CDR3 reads CASSFGLTSYNEQFF. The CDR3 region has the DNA TGTGCCAGCAGCTTCGGGTTAACCTCCTACAATGAGCAGTTCTTC. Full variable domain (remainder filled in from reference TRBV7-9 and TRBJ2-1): DTGVSQNPRHKITKRGQNVTFRCDPISEHNRLYWYRQTLGQGPEFLTYFQNEAQLEKSRLLSDRFSAERPKGSFSTLEIQRTEQGDSAMYLCASSFGLTSYNEQFFGPGTRLTVL.

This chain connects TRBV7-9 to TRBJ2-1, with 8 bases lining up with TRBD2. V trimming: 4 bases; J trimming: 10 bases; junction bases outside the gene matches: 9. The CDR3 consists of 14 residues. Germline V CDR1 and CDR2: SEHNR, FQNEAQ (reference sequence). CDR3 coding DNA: TGTGCCAGCAGCTCCGCTCAGACTAGCGACGAGCAGTTCTTC. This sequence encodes CASSSAQTSDEQFF.

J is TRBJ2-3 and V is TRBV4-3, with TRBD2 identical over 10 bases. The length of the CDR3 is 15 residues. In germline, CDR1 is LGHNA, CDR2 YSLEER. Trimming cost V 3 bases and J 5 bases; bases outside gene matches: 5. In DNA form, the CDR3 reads TGCGCCAGCAGCCACTTAGCGGGAGGTCGAGATACGCAGTATTTT. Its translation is CASSHLAGGRDTQYF.

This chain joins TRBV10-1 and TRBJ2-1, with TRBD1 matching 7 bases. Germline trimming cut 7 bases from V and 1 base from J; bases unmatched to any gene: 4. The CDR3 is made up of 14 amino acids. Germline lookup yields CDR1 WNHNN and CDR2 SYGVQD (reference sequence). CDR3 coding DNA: TGCGCCAGCATTAACAGGGGTTCCTACAATGAGCAGTTCTTC. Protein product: CASINRGSYNEQFF.

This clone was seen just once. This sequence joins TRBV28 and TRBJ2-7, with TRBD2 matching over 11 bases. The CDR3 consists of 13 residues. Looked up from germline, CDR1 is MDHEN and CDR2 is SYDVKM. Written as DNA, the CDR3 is TGTGCGATACTAGCGGGAGTAGGTTACGAGCAGTACTTC. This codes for CAILAGVGYEQYF.

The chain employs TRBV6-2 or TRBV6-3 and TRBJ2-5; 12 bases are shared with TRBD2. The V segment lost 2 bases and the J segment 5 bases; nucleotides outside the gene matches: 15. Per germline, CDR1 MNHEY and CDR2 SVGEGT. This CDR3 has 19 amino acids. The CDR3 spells CASSYLTRLAGVSGETQYF. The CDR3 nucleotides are TGTGCCAGCAGTTACCTAACAAGACTAGCGGGAGTATCTGGTGAGACCCAGTACTTC.

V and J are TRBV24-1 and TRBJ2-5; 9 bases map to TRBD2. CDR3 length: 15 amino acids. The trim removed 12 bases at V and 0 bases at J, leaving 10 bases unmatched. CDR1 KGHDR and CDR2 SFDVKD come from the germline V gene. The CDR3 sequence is CAPIRLAAYQETQYF. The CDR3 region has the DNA TGTGCCCCGATAAGACTAGCGGCGTACCAAGAGACCCAGTACTTC.

Here the CDR3 reads CASSPGTGGDRGSPLHF. CDR3 nucleotide sequence: TGCGCCAGCAGCCCTGGGACAGGGGGCGACAGGGGGTCACCCCTCCACTTT. The V gene is TRBV4-3, the J gene TRBJ1-6; 12 positions agree with TRBD1. The CDR3 sequence is 17 residues long. V was pared by 4 bases and J by 10 bases, with 11 bases of the junction left unmatched. Germline assignment: CDR1 LGHNA and CDR2 YSLEER.

The chain's CDR3 is CASSAGAGGETQYF. The DNA of the CDR3 is TGTGCCAGCAGCGCAGGGGCTGGGGGAGAGACCCAGTACTTC. The rearrangement joins TRBV11-2 to TRBJ2-5; maybe TRBD1 (6 bases). Germline V lookup: CDR1 SGHAT, CDR2 FQNNGV. The CDR3 extends over 14 amino acids. V lost 5 bases to trimming and J lost 4 bases, with 14 bases between them.

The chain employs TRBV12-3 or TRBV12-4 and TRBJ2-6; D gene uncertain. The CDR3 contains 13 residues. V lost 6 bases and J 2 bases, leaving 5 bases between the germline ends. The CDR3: CASSQTGANVLTF. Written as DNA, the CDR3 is TGTGCCAGCAGCCAAACTGGGGCCAACGTCCTGACTTTC.

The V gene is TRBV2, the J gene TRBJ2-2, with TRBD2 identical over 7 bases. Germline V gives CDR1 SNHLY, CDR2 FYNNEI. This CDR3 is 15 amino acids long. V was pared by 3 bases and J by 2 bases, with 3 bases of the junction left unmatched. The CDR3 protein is CASSDIAGNTGELFF. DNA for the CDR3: TGTGCCAGCAGTGACATAGCGGGCAACACCGGGGAGCTGTTTTTT.

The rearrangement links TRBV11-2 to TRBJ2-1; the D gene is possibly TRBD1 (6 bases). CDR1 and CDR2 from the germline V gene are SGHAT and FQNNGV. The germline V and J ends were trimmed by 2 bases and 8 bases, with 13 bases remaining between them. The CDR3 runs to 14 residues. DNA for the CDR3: TGTGCCAGCAGCTTAACTTTACAGGGCGATGAGCAGTTCTTC. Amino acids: CASSLTLQGDEQFF.

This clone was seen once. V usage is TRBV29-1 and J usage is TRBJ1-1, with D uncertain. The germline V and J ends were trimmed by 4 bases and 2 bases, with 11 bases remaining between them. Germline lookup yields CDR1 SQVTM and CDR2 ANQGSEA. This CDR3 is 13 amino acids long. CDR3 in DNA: TGCAGCGTTGGATCAGTATTAAACACTGAAGCTTTCTTT. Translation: CSVGSVLNTEAFF.

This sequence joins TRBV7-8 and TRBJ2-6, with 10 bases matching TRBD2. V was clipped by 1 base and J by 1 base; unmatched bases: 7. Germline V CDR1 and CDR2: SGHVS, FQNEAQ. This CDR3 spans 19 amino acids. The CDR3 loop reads CASSLVRPSGRSGANVLTF. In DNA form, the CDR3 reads TGTGCCAGCAGCTTAGTGAGGCCTAGCGGGAGATCTGGGGCCAACGTCCTGACTTTC.

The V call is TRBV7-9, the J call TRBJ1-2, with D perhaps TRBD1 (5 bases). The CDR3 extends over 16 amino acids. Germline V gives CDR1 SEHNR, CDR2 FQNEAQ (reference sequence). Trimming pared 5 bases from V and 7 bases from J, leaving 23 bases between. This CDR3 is CASSPQGGGAGFGYTF. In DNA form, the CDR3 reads TGTGCCAGCAGCCCCCAAGGTGGAGGGGCGGGGTTTGGCTACACCTTC.

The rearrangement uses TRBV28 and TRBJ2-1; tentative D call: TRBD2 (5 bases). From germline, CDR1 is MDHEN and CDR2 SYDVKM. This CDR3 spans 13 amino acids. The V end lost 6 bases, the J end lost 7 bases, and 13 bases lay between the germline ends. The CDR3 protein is CASSPPGGNEQFF. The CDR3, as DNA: TGTGCCAGCAGCCCCCCCGGAGGTAATGAGCAGTTCTTC.

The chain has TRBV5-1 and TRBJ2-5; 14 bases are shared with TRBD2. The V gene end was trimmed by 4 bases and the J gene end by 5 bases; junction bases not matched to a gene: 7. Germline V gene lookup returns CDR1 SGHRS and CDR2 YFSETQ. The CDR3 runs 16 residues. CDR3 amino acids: CASSPGLAGGGETQYF. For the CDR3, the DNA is TGCGCCAGCAGCCCTGGACTAGCGGGAGGAGGGGAGACCCAGTACTTC.